This TCR beta chain was identified in a study of B cell selection in AIRE deficiency. The study's findings and limits: Healthy Tconv contained roughly two fifths of shared healthy Treg sequences; only TCRbeta sequenced.

This table comes from immunoSEQ multiplex PCR, and its TCRdb copy is limited to in-frame clones, with some not included. The sample lists under 25,000 clones, more than 95% occurring once. As concerns this clone: Its cognate antigen is unknown.

Conventional CD4 T cells were sorted as CD4+CD127+ cells. CDR1 and CDR2 from the germline V gene are SGDLS and YYNGEE. Trimming removed 0 bases from V and 13 bases from J, with 8 bases in between. This CDR3 contains 12 residues. The specimen sequenced was conventional CD4+ T cells sorted from PBMCs. This sequence originates from a human donor with AIRE deficiency. The V call is TRBV9, the J call TRBJ1-6, with D unclear. The CDR3 sequence: CASSVGDWPLHF. The CDR3 region has the DNA TGTGCCAGCAGCGTAGGGGATTGGCCCCTCCACTTT.